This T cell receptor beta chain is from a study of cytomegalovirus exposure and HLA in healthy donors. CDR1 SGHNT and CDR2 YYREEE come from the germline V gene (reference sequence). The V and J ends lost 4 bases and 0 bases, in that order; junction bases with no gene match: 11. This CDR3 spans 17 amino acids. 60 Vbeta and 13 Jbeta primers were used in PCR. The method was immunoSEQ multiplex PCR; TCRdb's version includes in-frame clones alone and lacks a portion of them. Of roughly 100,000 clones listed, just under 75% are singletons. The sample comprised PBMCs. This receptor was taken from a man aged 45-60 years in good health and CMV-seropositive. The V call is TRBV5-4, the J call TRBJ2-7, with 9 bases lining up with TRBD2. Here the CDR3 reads CASSPHRASGNSYEQYF. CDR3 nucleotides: TGTGCCAGCAGCCCCCACAGGGCTAGCGGGAACTCCTACGAGCAGTACTTC.